These 32 T cell receptor beta chains share one sample of origin, sequenced in a study of spatial heterogeneity in lung cancer. Time point meaning: sample taken at primary tumor resection. TCRdb redid the calling of the 5' RACE reads with MiXCR, one entry per CDR3 protein. Of around 63,000 distinct CDR3 sequences in the sample, about 5.9% were seen once. The sample here was PBMCs, taken at surgery. These receptors all stem from a female donor with early-stage non-small cell lung cancer.

There are many counts of this clonotype. The chain employs TRBV6-5 and TRBJ1-1, with D perhaps matching TRBD1 (5 bases). This CDR3 is built from 14 residues. Germline V lookup: CDR1 MNHEY, CDR2 SVGAGI. The ends were cut back, 2 bases at V and 4 bases at J, with 11 bases in the middle. CDR3 in DNA: TGTGCCAGCAGTTACGAGGCAGGGATCACTGAAGCTTTCTTT. It encodes CASSYEAGITEAFF.

This clonotype was picked up a small number of times. In nucleotides, the CDR3 is TGTGCCAGCAGCCTTGTCGGGGACAATTCACCCCTCCACTTT. Translating gives CASSLVGDNSPLHF. The chain combines TRBV3-1 with TRBJ1-6, with a weak D call TRBD1 (5 bases). Germline CDR1 and CDR2: LGHDT and YNNKEL (reference sequence). The CDR3 sequence is 14 residues long. V gave up 4 bases and J gave up 7 bases, with 11 bases separating them.

This clonotype was seen at least ten times. The genes are TRBV5-5 and TRBJ1-2, with TRBD1 matching over 7 bases. The CDR3 has 16 amino acids. V was pared by 1 base and J by 4 bases, with 10 bases of the junction left unmatched. Germline V lookup: CDR1 SGHKS, CDR2 YYEKEE (reference sequence). CDR3 in amino acids: CASSLRNRGPIYGYTF. The CDR3 DNA reads as TGTGCCAGCAGCTTGAGGAACAGGGGCCCCATCTATGGCTACACCTTC.

The V and J genes are TRBV20-1 and TRBJ2-7; 10 bases match TRBD2. This CDR3 has 17 residues. Germline V gene lookup returns CDR1 DFQATT and CDR2 SNEGSKA (reference sequence). V shed 0 bases and J 3 bases; nucleotides not matched to a gene: 11. CDR3 residues: CSARDSLLAGFHYEQYF. Written as DNA, the CDR3 is TGCAGTGCTAGAGATAGCTTACTAGCGGGATTCCACTACGAGCAGTACTTC.

The J gene is TRBJ1-2, the V gene TRBV6-5; 9 nucleotides line up with TRBD1. Trimming cost V 6 bases and J 5 bases; bases outside gene matches: 10. Germline V CDR1 and CDR2: MNHEY, SVGAGI. The CDR3 is 15 residues long. CDR3 loop: CASSKDRGFSYGYTF. The CDR3 DNA reads TGTGCCAGCAGCAAGGACAGGGGATTCTCGTATGGCTACACCTTC.

The gene calls are TRBV20-1 and TRBJ1-1; D is ambiguous. Germline CDR1 and CDR2: DFQATT and SNEGSKA (reference sequence). The CDR3 runs to 11 residues. CDR3 sequence: CALEGNTEAFF. CDR3 DNA: TGCGCACTTGAGGGGAACACTGAAGCTTTCTTT.

This clonotype was detected many times. V and J are TRBV20-1 and TRBJ1-3, with D maybe TRBD1 (5 bases). The CDR3 covers 12 residues. Trimming pared 6 bases from V and 4 bases from J, leaving 10 bases between. Germline CDR1 is DFQATT and CDR2 is SNEGSKA (reference sequence). CDR3 region: CSANGQGNTIYF. CDR3 in DNA: TGCAGTGCGAATGGACAAGGAAACACCATATATTTT.

This clonotype was picked up many times. The V call is TRBV4-1, the J call TRBJ2-3; D not resolved. This CDR3 has 13 amino acids. With 4 bases removed from V and 3 bases from J, the gap between germline ends came to 8 bases. Germline loops: CDR1 MGHRA, CDR2 YSYEKL. CDR3 protein: CASSLIQTDTQYF. CDR3 DNA sequence: TGCGCCAGCAGCCTCATTCAGACAGATACGCAGTATTTT.

There are many counts of this clonotype. The chain combines TRBV7-2 with TRBJ1-5; TRBD1 matches at 7 bases. This CDR3 has 16 amino acids. Germline V CDR1 and CDR2: SGHTA, FQGNSA. V dropped 1 base and J dropped 7; count of bases not matched to a gene: 10. CDR3 protein: CASSLEGTAGAQPQHF. CDR3 coding DNA: TGTGCCAGCAGCTTAGAGGGGACAGCTGGCGCGCAGCCCCAGCATTTT.

This clonotype has at least ten counts. J is TRBJ2-1 and V is TRBV15; a possible D gene is TRBD1 (7 bases). CDR3 size: 13 residues. CDR1 and CDR2 from the germline V gene are LNHNV and YYDKDF (reference sequence). The V gene lost 9 bases and the J gene lost 5 bases, with 14 bases spanning the gap. The DNA of the CDR3 is TGTGCCACGCAGGGGGGTGGCAACAATGAGCAGTTCTTC. It is translated as CATQGGGNNEQFF.

The chain combines TRBV28 with TRBJ1-5; D ambiguous. The V end was cut by 10 bases, the J end by 4 bases, with 11 bases between. The length of the CDR3 is 12 residues. Germline CDR1 reads MDHEN; CDR2 reads SYDVKM. The CDR3 DNA sequence: TGTGCCACCTGGTCGGGGAATCAGCCCCAGCATTTT. Protein product: CATWSGNQPQHF. The complete variable domain, with remaining parts taken from reference TRBV28 and TRBJ1-5, reads DVKVTQSSRYLVKRTGEKVFLECVQDMDHENMFWYRQDPGLGLRLIYFSYDVKMKEKGDIPEGYSVSREKKERFSLILESASTNQTSMYLCATWSGNQPQHFGDGTRLSIL.

This clonotype has only a few counts. The chain carries TRBV5-1 and TRBJ2-3; tentative D call: TRBD2 (5 bases). This CDR3 has 15 residues. Germline CDR1 SGHRS, CDR2 YFSETQ. The V gene lost 4 bases and the J gene lost 4 bases, with 16 bases spanning the gap. The CDR3 coding sequence is TGCGCCAGCAGCCAGTTGGGAGTCGAATCAGATACGCAGTATTTT. Translating it yields CASSQLGVESDTQYF.

In this sample, this clonotype turned up a few times. This rearrangement joins TRBV3-1 to TRBJ2-2; 10 positions agree with TRBD1. This CDR3 has 14 amino acids. Germline V gene sequence: CDR1 LGHDT, CDR2 YNNKEL (reference sequence). V gave up 4 bases and J gave up 8 bases; unmatched junction bases: 4. CDR3 in amino acids: CASSPRQGAGELFF. The DNA for the CDR3 is TGTGCCAGCAGCCCAAGACAGGGGGCAGGGGAGCTGTTTTTT. The full variable domain, completed using reference TRBV3-1 and TRBJ2-2, is DTAVSQTPKYLVTQMGNDKSIKCEQNLGHDTMYWYKQDSKKFLKIMFSYNNKELIINETVPNRFSPKSPDKAHLNLHINSLELGDSAVYFCASSPRQGAGELFFGEGSRLTVL.

This clonotype was seen repeatedly, ten times or more. The chain recombines TRBV20-1 with TRBJ1-1; 9 bases align to TRBD1. Germline CDR1 reads DFQATT; CDR2 reads SNEGSKA (reference sequence). Trimming cost V 6 bases and J 5 bases; bases outside gene matches: 16. The CDR3 length is 16 residues. CDR3 in DNA: TGCAGTGCCAGACCCGGGACAGGGAAGGAGGGGACTGAAGCTTTCTTT. Translating gives CSARPGTGKEGTEAFF.

The chain uses TRBV12-3 or TRBV12-4 and TRBJ1-1, with D perhaps TRBD1 (5 bases). The CDR3 totals 14 residues. V lost 2 bases and J lost 0, with 7 bases in between. The CDR3 DNA reads TGTGCCAGCAGTTTAAGACAGATGAACACTGAAGCTTTCTTT. Protein sequence: CASSLRQMNTEAFF.

In this sample, this clonotype turned up many times. V is TRBV24-1 and J is TRBJ1-1; no clear D gene. The CDR3 sequence is 18 residues long. V gave up 4 bases and J gave up 0 bases, with 20 bases separating them. Germline assignment: CDR1 KGHDR and CDR2 SFDVKD. DNA for the CDR3: TGTGCCACCAGTGACCTATTCCAAGGACCTAATTTGAACACTGAAGCTTTCTTT. It encodes CATSDLFQGPNLNTEAFF.

The sample holds many counts of this clonotype. The J gene is TRBJ2-4, the V gene TRBV7-3; the match to TRBD2 covers 7 bases. Trimming cost V 1 base and J 8 bases; bases outside gene matches: 2. Germline V gene sequence: CDR1 SGHTA, CDR2 FQGTGA. The length of the CDR3 is 13 residues. The CDR3 protein is CASSLREGDIQYF. As DNA, the CDR3 is TGTGCCAGCAGCTTAAGGGAGGGAGACATTCAGTACTTC.

This chain links TRBV5-1 with TRBJ2-3, with D perhaps matching TRBD1 (6 bases). Germline V gives CDR1 SGHRS, CDR2 YFSETQ. This CDR3 is built from 16 residues. Trimming removed 4 bases at V and 2 bases at J, with 17 bases between. CDR3 sequence reads: CASSTSTGTHTDTQYF. DNA of the CDR3: TGCGCCAGCAGCACGTCAACCGGGACACACACAGATACGCAGTATTTT. The variable domain in full, with the rest retrieved from reference TRBV5-1 and TRBJ2-3, is KAGVTQTPRYLIKTRGQQVTLSCSPISGHRSVSWYQQTPGQGLQFLFEYFSETQRNKGNFPGRFSGRQFSNSRSEMNVSTLELGDSALYLCASSTSTGTHTDTQYFGPGTRLTVL.

This clonotype was observed a handful of times. The chain is built from TRBV20-1 and TRBJ2-3, with TRBD2 matching over 8 bases. V lost 2 bases and J lost 4; bases outside the gene matches: 11. Germline values: CDR1 DFQATT, CDR2 SNEGSKA (reference sequence). There are 16 residues in the CDR3. The CDR3 sequence: CSARSTGSGNADTQYF. CDR3 in DNA: TGCAGTGCTAGATCAACGGGTAGCGGGAACGCAGATACGCAGTATTTT.

This clonotype came up many times. This chain uses TRBV29-1 with TRBJ2-7, with TRBD2 matching 8 bases. From germline, CDR1 is SQVTM and CDR2 ANQGSEA. CDR3 length equals 12 residues. The ends lost 3 bases at V and 3 bases at J; junction bases unmatched: 1. The CDR3, as DNA: TGCAGCGTTGACGGGGGGGACTACGAGCAGTACTTC. Encoded protein: CSVDGGDYEQYF.

This clonotype was counted between two and nine times. The chain is built from TRBV7-8 and TRBJ1-1, with TRBD1 as a possible D gene (5 bases). The V gene's germline CDR1 is SGHVS and CDR2 FQNEAQ. V was shortened by 6 bases and J by 8 bases, with 10 bases between the two germline ends. CDR3 length: 11 amino acids. The CDR3 DNA sequence: TGTGCCAGCAGGACGGGACCAGAAGCTTTCTTT. Amino acid sequence: CASRTGPEAFF.

Many counts were recorded for this clonotype. The chain has TRBV7-2 and TRBJ2-1; D uncertain. Germline CDR1 and CDR2: SGHTA and FQGNSA. The CDR3 runs to 13 residues. V gave up 2 bases and J gave up 4 bases, with 6 bases separating them. The CDR3 region has the DNA TGTGCCAGCAGCTTATTGGATTACAATGAGCAGTTCTTC. Amino acid sequence: CASSLLDYNEQFF.

The V gene is TRBV20-1, the J gene TRBJ1-5; the match to TRBD1 covers 11 bases. V shed 6 bases, J shed 1 base, and the junction held 2 bases outside the gene matches. This CDR3 contains 14 residues. Germline V gene lookup returns CDR1 DFQATT and CDR2 SNEGSKA (reference sequence). CDR3 nucleotides: TGCAGTGCAGGACAGGGGGCGAGCAATCAGCCCCAGCATTTT. Residues: CSAGQGASNQPQHF.

This clonotype was observed at least ten times. The chain couples TRBV12-5 to TRBJ1-5; 8 positions match TRBD1. The CDR3 has 15 residues. CDR1 is LGHNT and CDR2 is FRNRAP in the germline V gene. Losses at the gene ends were 5 bases for V and 6 bases for J; bases not matched to a gene: 9. The CDR3 here is CASGPGTGGGQPQHF. The CDR3 DNA follows: TGTGCTAGTGGTCCCGGGACAGGAGGTGGTCAGCCCCAGCATTTT.

The chain combines TRBV20-1 with TRBJ1-2, with 7 nucleotides matching TRBD1. The junction had 2 bases not matched to a gene; V was cut back by 6 bases and J by 4 bases. The CDR3 totals 11 residues. Germline CDR1 is DFQATT and CDR2 is SNEGSKA (reference sequence). CDR3 region: CSAGTVYGYTF. CDR3 in DNA: TGCAGTGCCGGGACAGTCTATGGCTACACCTTC.

In its sample, this clonotype was seen a few times. The chain recombines TRBV28 with TRBJ2-5; possibly TRBD1 or TRBD2 for D (5 bases each). Looked up from germline, CDR1 is MDHEN and CDR2 is SYDVKM. Deletions cut 6 bases from V and 1 base from J, with 9 bases between. This CDR3 region has 13 residues. The CDR3 loop reads CASRGELQETQYF. CDR3 sequence (DNA): TGTGCCAGCAGGGGGGAACTCCAAGAGACCCAGTACTTC.

This clonotype has at least ten counts. The J gene is TRBJ2-3, the V gene TRBV4-1; D is perhaps TRBD2 (6 bases). Germline lookup yields CDR1 MGHRA and CDR2 YSYEKL. V lost 3 bases, J lost 5 bases, and 6 bases lay in between. The CDR3 length is 12 residues. For the CDR3, the DNA is TGCGCCAGCAGCCAGGGGGGAGATACGCAGTATTTT. This gives the protein CASSQGGDTQYF.

The J gene is TRBJ2-1, the V gene TRBV20-1; 7 nucleotides match TRBD2. Germline V gene data show CDR1 as DFQATT and CDR2 as SNEGSKA (reference sequence). The junction had 5 bases not matched to a gene; V was cut back by 3 bases and J by 3 bases. The CDR3 length is 14 residues. CDR3 residues: CSASRGGSYNEQFF. The CDR3 DNA reads as TGCAGTGCTAGTCGCGGGGGAAGCTACAATGAGCAGTTCTTC.

This clonotype was seen a handful of times. This chain uses TRBV2 with TRBJ2-7, with D unclear. Germline V gives CDR1 SNHLY, CDR2 FYNNEI. V was cut by 0 bases and J by 3 bases, with 9 bases left in between. The CDR3 totals 14 residues. The CDR3 loop is CASSEAAGNYEQYF. The CDR3 region has the DNA TGTGCCAGCAGTGAAGCGGCTGGGAACTACGAGCAGTACTTC.

In this sample, this clonotype turned up many times. The chain employs TRBV25-1 and TRBJ2-1; D uncertain. The germline V gene has CDR1 MGHDK and CDR2 SYGVNS. Trimming pared 3 bases from V and 4 bases from J, leaving 16 bases between. The CDR3 contains 16 residues. CDR3 sequence (DNA): TGTGCCAGCAGTGAGGCCCTCCGGGTCAGGTACAATGAGCAGTTCTTC. Amino acid sequence: CASSEALRVRYNEQFF.

The sample holds a few counts of this clonotype. V and J are TRBV20-1 and TRBJ1-2, with D tentatively TRBD1 (6 bases). V was clipped by 2 bases and J by 2 bases, with 12 bases between them. The CDR3 contains 14 residues. CDR1 and CDR2 (germline): DFQATT, SNEGSKA (reference sequence). CDR3 sequence (DNA): TGCAGTGCTAGACGGGACATAGCCAACTATGGCTACACCTTC. Protein product: CSARRDIANYGYTF.

This clonotype appeared many times. V gene TRBV5-4 combines with J gene TRBJ2-3; D not resolved. The CDR3 extends over 16 amino acids. Trimming removed 1 base at V and 0 bases at J, with 12 bases between. Germline V gene data show CDR1 as SGHNT and CDR2 as YYREEE (reference sequence). CDR3 DNA: TGTGCCAGCAGCTTGCCGCAGGACCCTAGCACAGATACGCAGTATTTT. It translates to CASSLPQDPSTDTQYF. Variable domain in full (rest from reference TRBV5-4 and TRBJ2-3): ETGVTQSPTHLIKTRGQQVTLRCSSQSGHNTVSWYQQALGQGPQFIFQYYREEENGRGNFPPRFSGLQFPNYSSELNVNALELDDSALYLCASSLPQDPSTDTQYFGPGTRLTVL.